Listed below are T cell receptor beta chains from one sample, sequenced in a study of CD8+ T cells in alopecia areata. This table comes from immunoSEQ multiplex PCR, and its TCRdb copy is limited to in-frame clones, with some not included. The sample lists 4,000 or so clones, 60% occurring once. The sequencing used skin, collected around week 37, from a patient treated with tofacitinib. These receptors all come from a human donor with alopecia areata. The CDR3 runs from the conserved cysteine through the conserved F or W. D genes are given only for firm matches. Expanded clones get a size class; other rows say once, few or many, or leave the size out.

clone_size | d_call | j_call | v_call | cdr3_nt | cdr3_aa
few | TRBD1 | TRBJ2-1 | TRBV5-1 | TGCGCCAGCAGCCCGGCGGACAGGCGACAATCTATTCACAATGAGCAGTTCTTC | CASSPADRRQSIHNEQFF
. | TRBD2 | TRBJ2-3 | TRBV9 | TGTGCCAGCAGCGAGACTAGCGGCACAGATACGCAGTATTTT | CASSETSGTDTQYF
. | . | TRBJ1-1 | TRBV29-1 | TGCAGCGTTGGCGGGACCATGAACACTGAAGCTTTCTTT | CSVGGTMNTEAFF
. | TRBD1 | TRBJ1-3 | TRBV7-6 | TGTGCCAGCAGCCCCGGGACAGCCCGATCATTCTCTGGAAACACCATATATTTT | CASSPGTARSFSGNTIYF
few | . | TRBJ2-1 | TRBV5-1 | TGCGCCAGCAGCATAGGACAGCCACCCTACAATGAGCAGTTCTTC | CASSIGQPPYNEQFF
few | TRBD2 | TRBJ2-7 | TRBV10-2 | TGCGCCAGCAAGACCGGGACTAGCGCTTCCGAGCAGTACTTC | CASKTGTSASEQYF
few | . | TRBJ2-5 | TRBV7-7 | TGTGCCAGCAGACTCTCGGAGGGAGGGACCCAGTACTTC | CASRLSEGGTQYF
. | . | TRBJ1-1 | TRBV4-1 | TGCGCCAGCAGCCAAGTAGCCCCGTTGGGAACGGTTGAAGTGAACACTGAAGCTTTCTTT | CASSQVAPLGTVEVNTEAFF
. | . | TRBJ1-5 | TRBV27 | TGTGCCAGCAGTCAAAGGAGGGATCAGCCCCAGCATTTT | CASSQRRDQPQHF
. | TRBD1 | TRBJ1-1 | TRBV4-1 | TGCGCCAGCAGCCAAGATGACAGGGTGGGCACTGAAGCTTTCTTT | CASSQDDRVGTEAFF
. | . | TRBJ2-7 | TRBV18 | TGTGCCAGCTCACCTGTAGGTGTGAACGAGCAGTACTTC | CASSPVGVNEQYF
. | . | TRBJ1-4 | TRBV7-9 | TGTGCCACCGACTCTGAAAAACTGTTTTTT | CATDSEKLFF
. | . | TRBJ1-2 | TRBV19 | TGTGCCAGTAGTATTTCGGGATCCTTTAACTATGGCTACACCTTC | CASSISGSFNYGYTF
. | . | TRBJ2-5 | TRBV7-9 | TGTGCCAGCAGACCGGTGATGGCGGCCCAAGAGACCCAGTACTTC | CASRPVMAAQETQYF
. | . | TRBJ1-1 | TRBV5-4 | TGTGCCAGCAGCTTGGGACGTAGGGGAGCTTTCTTT | CASSLGRRGAFF
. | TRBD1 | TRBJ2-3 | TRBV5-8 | TGTGCCAGCAGCCTGGATACAGGGGTCGTTACGCAGTATTTT | CASSLDTGVVTQYF
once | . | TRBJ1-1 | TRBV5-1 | TGCGCCAGCAGCTTGGTACCCACTAACACTGAAGCTTTCTTT | CASSLVPTNTEAFF
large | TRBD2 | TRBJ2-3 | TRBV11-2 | TGTGCCAGCAGCCATGGGACTAGCGGATTCACAGATACGCAGTATTTT | CASSHGTSGFTDTQYF
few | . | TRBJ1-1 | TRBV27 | TGTGCCAGCAGTTTGTTAGGAAACACTGAAGCTTTCTTT | CASSLLGNTEAFF
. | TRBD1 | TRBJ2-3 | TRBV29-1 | TGCAGCGTCGGGACAGGGGTACCAGATACGCAGTATTTT | CSVGTGVPDTQYF
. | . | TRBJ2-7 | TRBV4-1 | TGCGCCAGCAGCCCTCAGGGGAGGACCTACGAGCAGTACTTC | CASSPQGRTYEQYF
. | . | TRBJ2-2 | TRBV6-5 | TGTGCCAGCAGTTACTTGGGGTCCACCGGGGAGCTGTTTTTT | CASSYLGSTGELFF
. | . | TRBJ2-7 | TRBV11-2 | TGTGCCAGCAGCTTTGATAGGGCGTTCTACGAGCAGTACTTC | CASSFDRAFYEQYF
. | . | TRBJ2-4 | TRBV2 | TGTGCCAGCCTACAGGGTTCCATTCAGTACTTC | CASLQGSIQYF
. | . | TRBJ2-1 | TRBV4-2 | TGTGCCAGCAGCCAAGTGAACATAATCTCCTACAATGAGCAGTTCTTC | CASSQVNIISYNEQFF
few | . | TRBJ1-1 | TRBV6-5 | TGTGCCAGCAGTTACTCGGGCGAATTTTCGCGAGCTTTCTTT | CASSYSGEFSRAFF
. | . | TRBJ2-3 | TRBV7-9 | TGTGCCAGCAGCTTAGTCGCAGGGTTTTTGACAGATACGCAGTATTTT | CASSLVAGFLTDTQYF
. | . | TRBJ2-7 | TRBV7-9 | TGTGCCAGCAGCTTCGGGTACTCTCTGGGGGAGCAGTACTTC | CASSFGYSLGEQYF
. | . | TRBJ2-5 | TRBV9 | TGTGCCAGCAGCGTAGCTGGGCTATTACAAGAGACCCAGTACTTC | CASSVAGLLQETQYF
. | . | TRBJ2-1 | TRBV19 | TGTGCCAGTAGTATCGGGACAACGTCCTACAATGAGCAGTTCTTC | CASSIGTTSYNEQFF
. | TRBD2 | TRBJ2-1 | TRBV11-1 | TGTGCCAGCAGCTCTATCTCCGCGGGAGGGCCGAGTGAGCAGTTCTTC | CASSSISAGGPSEQFF
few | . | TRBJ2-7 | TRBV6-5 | TGTGCCAGCAGTATCAATTTGGCCTACGAGCAGTACTTC | CASSINLAYEQYF
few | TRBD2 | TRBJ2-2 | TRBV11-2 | TGTGCCAGCAGCTTATTACAGCGGGAGCGGTACACCGGGGAGCTGTTTTTT | CASSLLQRERYTGELFF
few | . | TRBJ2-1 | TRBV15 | TGTGCCACCAGCAGAGATCGGGCGGGAACCCACAATGAGCAGTTCTTC | CATSRDRAGTHNEQFF
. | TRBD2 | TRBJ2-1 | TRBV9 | TGTGCCAGCAGCGTAGAGGCGGGAGGGCAAGGTAATGAGCAGTTCTTC | CASSVEAGGQGNEQFF
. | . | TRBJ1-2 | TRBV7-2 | TGTGCCAGCAGCTTAGAGGGGGGCGGCTACACCTTC | CASSLEGGGYTF
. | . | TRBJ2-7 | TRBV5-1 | TGCGCCAGCAGCTTGGCGGCCAACTACGAGCAGTACTTC | CASSLAANYEQYF
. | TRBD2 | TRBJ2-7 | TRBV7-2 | TGTGCCAGCAGCTATGCGGGAGCCTACGAGCAGTACTTC | CASSYAGAYEQYF
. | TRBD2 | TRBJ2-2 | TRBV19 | TGTGCCAGTAGTTTAAGAGCGGGAGTATCCACCGGGGAGCTGTTTTTT | CASSLRAGVSTGELFF
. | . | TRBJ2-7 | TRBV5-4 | TGTGCCAGCAGCTTGCCCCCTTACGAGCAGTACTTC | CASSLPPYEQYF
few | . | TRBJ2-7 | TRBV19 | TGTGCCAGTAGTTTCGGAGGCGGCGAGCAGTACTTC | CASSFGGGEQYF
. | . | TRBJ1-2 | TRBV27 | TGTGCCAGCAGTCCCCAAAGAGAAACAGGTTCCCGTGGCTACACCTTC | CASSPQRETGSRGYTF
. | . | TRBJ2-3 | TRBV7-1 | TGTGCCAGCAGCTTAGCCAGCGGGCTTGATACGCAGTATTTT | CASSLASGLDTQYF
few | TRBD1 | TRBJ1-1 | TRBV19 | TGTGCCAGTACCTCACTCGGAGGGGGCGGAACCCCCGAAGCTTTCTTT | CASTSLGGGGTPEAFF
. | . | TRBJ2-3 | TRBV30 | TGTGCCTGGAGTGTACCTAGCGCAGATACGCAGTATTTT | CAWSVPSADTQYF
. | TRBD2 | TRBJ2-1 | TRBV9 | TGTGCCAGCAGCGTAGAGGGGCGGGAGGGGTCCGGTGAGCAGTTCTTC | CASSVEGREGSGEQFF
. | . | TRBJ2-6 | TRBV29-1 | TGCAGCGTTTCCTTGGGGCGGAGGTCTGGGGCCAACGTCCTGACTTTC | CSVSLGRRSGANVLTF
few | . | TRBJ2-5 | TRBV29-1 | TGCAGCGTTGAAAGGCCCCGGGCAGGGCGGGGGACCCAGTACTTC | CSVERPRAGRGTQYF
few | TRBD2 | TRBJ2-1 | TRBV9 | TGTGCCAGCAGCCTAGAGTTGGGACTAGGGCTAAGCTCCTACAATGAGCAGTTCTTC | CASSLELGLGLSSYNEQFF
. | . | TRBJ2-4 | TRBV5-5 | TGTGCCAGCAGCTTCAGGGCATTTCTAGCCAAAAACATTCAGTACTTC | CASSFRAFLAKNIQYF
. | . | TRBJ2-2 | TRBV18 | TGTGCCAGCTCACCTGGACAGAACACCGGGGAGCTGTTTTTT | CASSPGQNTGELFF
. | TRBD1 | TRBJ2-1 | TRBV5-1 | TGCGCCAGTAGGACAGGGGGCGATGAGCAGTTCTTC | CASRTGGDEQFF
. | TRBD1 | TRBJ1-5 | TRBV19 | TGTGCCAGTAGGACGGGACAGGTAATTAATCAGCCCCAGCATTTT | CASRTGQVINQPQHF
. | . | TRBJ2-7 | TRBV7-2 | TGTGCCAGCACCATAGGGCCTGCGGAGCAGTACTTC | CASTIGPAEQYF
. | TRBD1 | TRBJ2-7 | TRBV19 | TGTGCCAGTGCAGCCGGGACAGGGGGAAGCGGCCCCTCCTACGAGCAGTACTTC | CASAAGTGGSGPSYEQYF